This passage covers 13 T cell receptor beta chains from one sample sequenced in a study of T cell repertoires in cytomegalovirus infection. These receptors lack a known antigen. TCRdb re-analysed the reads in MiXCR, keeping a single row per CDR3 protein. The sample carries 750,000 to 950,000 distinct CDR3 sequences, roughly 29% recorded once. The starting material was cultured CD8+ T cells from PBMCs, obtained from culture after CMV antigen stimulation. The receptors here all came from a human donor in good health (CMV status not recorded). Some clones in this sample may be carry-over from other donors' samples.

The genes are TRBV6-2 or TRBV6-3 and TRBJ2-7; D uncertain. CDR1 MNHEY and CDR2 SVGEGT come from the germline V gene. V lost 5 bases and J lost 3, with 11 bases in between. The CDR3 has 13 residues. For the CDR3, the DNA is TGTGCCAGCAGTCCCACTCGAGTCTACGAGCAGTACGTC. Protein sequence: CASSPTRVYEQYV.

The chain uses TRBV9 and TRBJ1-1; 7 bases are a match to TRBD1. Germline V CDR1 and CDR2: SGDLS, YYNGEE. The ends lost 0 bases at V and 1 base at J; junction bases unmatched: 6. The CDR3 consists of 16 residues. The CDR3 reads CASSVEPTGRNTEAFF. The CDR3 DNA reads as TGTGCCAGCAGCGTAGAGCCGACAGGGAGGAACACTGAAGCTTTCTTT. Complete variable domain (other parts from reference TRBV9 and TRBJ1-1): DSGVTQTPKHLITATGQRVTLRCSPRSGDLSVYWYQQSLDQGLQFLIQYYNGEERAKGNILERFSAQQFPDLHSELNLSSLELGDSALYFCASSVEPTGRNTEAFFGQGTRLTVV.

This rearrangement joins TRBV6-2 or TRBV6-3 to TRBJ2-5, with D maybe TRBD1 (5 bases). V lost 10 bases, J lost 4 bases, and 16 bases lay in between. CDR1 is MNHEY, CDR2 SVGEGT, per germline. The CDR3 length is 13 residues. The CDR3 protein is CATTEGQGETQYF. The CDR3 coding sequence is TGTGCCACCACCGAAGGGCAGGGAGAGACCCAGTACTTC.

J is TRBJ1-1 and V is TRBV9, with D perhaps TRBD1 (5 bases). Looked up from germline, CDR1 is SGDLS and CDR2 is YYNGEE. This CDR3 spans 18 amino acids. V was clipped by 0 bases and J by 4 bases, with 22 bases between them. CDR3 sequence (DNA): TGTGCCAGCAGCGTAGGGGTTAATCTGGGGACCCTGGGCACTGAAGCTTTCTTT. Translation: CASSVGVNLGTLGTEAFF. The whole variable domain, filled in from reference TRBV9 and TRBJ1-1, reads DSGVTQTPKHLITATGQRVTLRCSPRSGDLSVYWYQQSLDQGLQFLIQYYNGEERAKGNILERFSAQQFPDLHSELNLSSLELGDSALYFCASSVGVNLGTLGTEAFFGQGTRLTVV.

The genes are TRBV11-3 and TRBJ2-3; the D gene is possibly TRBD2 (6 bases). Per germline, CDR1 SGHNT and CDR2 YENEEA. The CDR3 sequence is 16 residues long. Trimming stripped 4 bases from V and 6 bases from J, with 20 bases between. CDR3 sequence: CASSSGEDYWPDTQYF. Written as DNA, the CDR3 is TGTGCCAGCAGCTCCGGGGAGGACTACTGGCCGGATACGCAGTATTTT. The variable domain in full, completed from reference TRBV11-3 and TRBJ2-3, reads EAGVVQSPRYKIIEKKQPVAFWCNPISGHNTLYWYLQNLGQGPELLIRYENEEAVDDSQLPKDRFSAERLKGVDSTLKIQPAELGDSAVYLCASSSGEDYWPDTQYFGPGTRLTVL.

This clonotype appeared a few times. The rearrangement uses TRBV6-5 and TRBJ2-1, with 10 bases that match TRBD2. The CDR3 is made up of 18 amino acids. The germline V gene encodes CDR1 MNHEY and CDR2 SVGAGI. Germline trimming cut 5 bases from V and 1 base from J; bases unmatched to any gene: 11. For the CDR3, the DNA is TGTGCCAGCAGTCTCCCGGGTGTAGCGGGGGGTTCCTACAATGAGCAGTTCTTC. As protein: CASSLPGVAGGSYNEQFF.

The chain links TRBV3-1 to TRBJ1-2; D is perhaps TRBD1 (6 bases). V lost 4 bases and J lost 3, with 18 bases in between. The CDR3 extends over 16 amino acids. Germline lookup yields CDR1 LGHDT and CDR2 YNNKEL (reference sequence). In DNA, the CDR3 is TGTGCCAGCAGCCGAGTTACAGACAGGCATGACTATGGCTACACCTTC. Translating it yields CASSRVTDRHDYGYTF.

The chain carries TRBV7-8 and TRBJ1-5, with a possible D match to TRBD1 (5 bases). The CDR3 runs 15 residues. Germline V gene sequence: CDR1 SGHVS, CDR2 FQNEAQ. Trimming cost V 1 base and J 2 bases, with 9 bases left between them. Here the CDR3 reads CASSLVVQGNQPQHF. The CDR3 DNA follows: TGTGCCAGCAGCTTAGTTGTACAGGGCAATCAGCCCCAGCATTTT.

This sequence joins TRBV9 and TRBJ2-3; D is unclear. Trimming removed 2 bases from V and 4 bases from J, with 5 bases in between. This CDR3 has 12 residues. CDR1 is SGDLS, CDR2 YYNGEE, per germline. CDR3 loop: CASSVEADTQYF. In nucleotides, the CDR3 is TGTGCCAGCAGCGTCGAGGCAGATACGCAGTATTTT.

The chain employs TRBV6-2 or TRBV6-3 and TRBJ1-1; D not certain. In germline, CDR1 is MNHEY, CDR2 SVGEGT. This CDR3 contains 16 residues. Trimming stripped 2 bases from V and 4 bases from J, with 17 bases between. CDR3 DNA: TGTGCCAGCAGTTACCGAAGAGCCGGACCGGTCACTGAAGCTTTCTTT. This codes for CASSYRRAGPVTEAFF.

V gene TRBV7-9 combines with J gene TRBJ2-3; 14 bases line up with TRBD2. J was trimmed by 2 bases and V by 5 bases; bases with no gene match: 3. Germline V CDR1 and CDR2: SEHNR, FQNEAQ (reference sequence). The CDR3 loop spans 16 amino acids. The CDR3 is CASSRTSGGPTDTQYF. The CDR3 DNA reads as TGTGCCAGCAGCCGGACTAGCGGGGGGCCCACAGATACGCAGTATTTT.

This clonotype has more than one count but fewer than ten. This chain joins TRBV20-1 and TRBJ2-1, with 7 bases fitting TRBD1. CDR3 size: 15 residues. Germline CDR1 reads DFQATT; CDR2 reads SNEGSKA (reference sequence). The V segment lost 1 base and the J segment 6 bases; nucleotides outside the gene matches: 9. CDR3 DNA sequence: TGCAGTGCTAGAGGAGGGGGCTACAAATCCAATGAGCAGTTCTTC. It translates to CSARGGGYKSNEQFF.

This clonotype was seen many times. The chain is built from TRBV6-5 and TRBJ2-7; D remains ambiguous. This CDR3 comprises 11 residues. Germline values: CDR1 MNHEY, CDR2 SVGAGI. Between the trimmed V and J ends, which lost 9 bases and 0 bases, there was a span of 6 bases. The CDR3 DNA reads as TGTGCCAGTACCGACTCCTACGAGCAGTACTTC. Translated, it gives CASTDSYEQYF.